Below are 6 T cell receptor beta chains sequenced from a single sample in a study of blood T cell repertoires in COVID-19. Clones were sequenced by immunoSEQ multiplex PCR, and TCRdb holds only the in-frame ones, with some missing. The sample carries 230,000 or so clones, 90% recorded once. The sequencing sample was made of peripheral blood. These TCRs come from a woman aged 60-70 years with COVID-19, enrolled during active disease.

Turning to this clone: In the same sample, other DNA sequences code for this CDR3. The chain has TRBV4-2 and TRBJ2-7; 12 bases fit TRBD2. The germline V gene has CDR1 LGHNA and CDR2 YNFKEQ. J gave up 2 bases and V 1 base, and 0 bases lay outside the gene matches. CDR3 length: 15 amino acids. CDR3 sequence: CASSQGLAGAYEQYF. CDR3 bases: TGTGCCAGCAGCCAAGGACTAGCGGGGGCCTACGAGCAGTACTTC.

The chain is built from TRBV5-8 and TRBJ1-5; D might be TRBD1 (6 bases). V was clipped by 3 bases and J by 4 bases, with 11 bases between them. This CDR3 is built from 14 residues. Germline values: CDR1 SGHTS, CDR2 YDEGEE. The CDR3 DNA follows: TGTGCCAGCAGCTCGACAGGTACTAATCAGCCCCAGCATTTT. Its protein product is CASSSTGTNQPQHF.

The V and J genes are TRBV7-2 and TRBJ1-5; D remains unclear. This CDR3 spans 12 amino acids. Germline V gene data show CDR1 as SGHTA and CDR2 as FQGNSA. V gave up 4 bases and J gave up 9 bases, with 10 bases separating them. The CDR3 coding sequence is TGTGCCAGCAGCTCCGAGCGGGGGCCCCAGCATTTT. Its protein product is CASSSERGPQHF. The variable domain in full, completed from reference TRBV7-2 and TRBJ1-5, reads GAGVSQSPSNKVTEKGKDVELRCDPISGHTALYWYRQSLGQGLEFLIYFQGNSAPDKSGLPSDRFSAERTGGSVSTLTIQRTQQEDSAVYLCASSSERGPQHFGDGTRLSIL.

The chain recombines TRBV19 with TRBJ1-5, with TRBD1 as a possible D gene (6 bases). V lost 6 bases and J 2 bases, leaving 20 bases between the germline ends. This CDR3 has 17 amino acids. Looked up from germline, CDR1 is LNHDA and CDR2 is SQIVND (reference sequence). The DNA for the CDR3 is TGTGCCAGTAGGATGAGGCGGACAGTCCTGGGCAATCAGCCCCAGCATTTT. This gives the protein CASRMRRTVLGNQPQHF.

The chain recombines TRBV5-1 with TRBJ1-1; D call uncertain. The germline V and J ends were trimmed by 7 bases and 1 base, with 8 bases remaining between them. The CDR3 has 12 residues. Germline loops: CDR1 SGHRS, CDR2 YFSETQ. CDR3 region: CASRQANTEAFF. CDR3 sequence (DNA): TGCGCCAGCCGCCAGGCGAACACTGAAGCTTTCTTT.

The CDR3 DNA reads as TGTGCCAGCAGCTTAGTCGAGGGTAACGGCTACACCTTC. This translates into CASSLVEGNGYTF. The chain links TRBV7-2 to TRBJ1-2; D call uncertain. There are 13 residues in the CDR3. Germline lookup yields CDR1 SGHTA and CDR2 FQGNSA. The V gene lost 1 base and the J gene lost 8 bases, with 11 bases spanning the gap.